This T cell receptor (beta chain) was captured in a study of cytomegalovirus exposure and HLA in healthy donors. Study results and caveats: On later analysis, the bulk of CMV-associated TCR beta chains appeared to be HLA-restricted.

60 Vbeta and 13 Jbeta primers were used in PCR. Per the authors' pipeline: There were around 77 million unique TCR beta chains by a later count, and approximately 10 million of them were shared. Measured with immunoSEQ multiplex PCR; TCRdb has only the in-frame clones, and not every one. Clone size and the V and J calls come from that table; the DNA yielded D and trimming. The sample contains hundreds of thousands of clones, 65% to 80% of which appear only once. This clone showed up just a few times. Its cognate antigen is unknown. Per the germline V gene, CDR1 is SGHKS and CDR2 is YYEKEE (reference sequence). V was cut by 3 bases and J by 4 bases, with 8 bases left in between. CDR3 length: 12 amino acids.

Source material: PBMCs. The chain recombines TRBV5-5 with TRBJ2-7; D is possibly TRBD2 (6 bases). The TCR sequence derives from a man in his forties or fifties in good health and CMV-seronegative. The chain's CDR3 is CASSYGGYEQYF. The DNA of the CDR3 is TGTGCCAGCAGCTATGGGGGGTACGAGCAGTACTTC.